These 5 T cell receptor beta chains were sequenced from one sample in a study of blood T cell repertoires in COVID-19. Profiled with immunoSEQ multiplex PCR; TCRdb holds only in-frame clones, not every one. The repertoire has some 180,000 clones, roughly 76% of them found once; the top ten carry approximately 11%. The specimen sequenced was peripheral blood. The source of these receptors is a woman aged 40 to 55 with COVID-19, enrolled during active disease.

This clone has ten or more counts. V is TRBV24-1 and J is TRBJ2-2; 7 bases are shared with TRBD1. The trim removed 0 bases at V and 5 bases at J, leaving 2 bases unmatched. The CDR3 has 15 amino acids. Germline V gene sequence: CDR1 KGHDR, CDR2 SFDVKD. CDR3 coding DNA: TGTGCCACCAGTGATTTGAGGGGGCCTACCGGGGAGCTGTTTTTT. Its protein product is CATSDLRGPTGELFF.

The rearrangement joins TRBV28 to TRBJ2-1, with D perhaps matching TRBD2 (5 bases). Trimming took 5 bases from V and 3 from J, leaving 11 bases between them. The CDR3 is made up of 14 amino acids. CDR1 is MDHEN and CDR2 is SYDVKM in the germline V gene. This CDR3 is CASSNTRLYNEQFF. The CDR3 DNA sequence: TGTGCCAGCAGTAACACTAGACTCTACAATGAGCAGTTCTTC.

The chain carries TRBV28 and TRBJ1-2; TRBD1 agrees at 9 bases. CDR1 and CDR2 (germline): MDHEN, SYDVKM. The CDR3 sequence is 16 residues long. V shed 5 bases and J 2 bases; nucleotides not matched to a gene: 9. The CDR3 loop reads CASSPGGDRVNYGYTF. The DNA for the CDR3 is TGTGCCAGCAGTCCCGGTGGGGACAGGGTGAACTATGGCTACACCTTC.

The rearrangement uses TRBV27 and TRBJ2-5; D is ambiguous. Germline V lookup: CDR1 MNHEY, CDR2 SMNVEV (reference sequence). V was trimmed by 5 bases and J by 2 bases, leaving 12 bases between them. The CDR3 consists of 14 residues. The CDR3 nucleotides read TGTGCCAGCAGTCCCCGTTTCACTCAAGAGACCCAGTACTTC. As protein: CASSPRFTQETQYF.

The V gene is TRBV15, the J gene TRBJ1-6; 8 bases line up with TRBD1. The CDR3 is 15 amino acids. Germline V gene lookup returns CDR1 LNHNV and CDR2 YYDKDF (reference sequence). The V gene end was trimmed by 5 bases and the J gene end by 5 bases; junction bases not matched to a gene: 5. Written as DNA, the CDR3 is TGTGCCACCAGCCCAATGGACAGGGATAATTCACCCCTCCACTTT. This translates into CATSPMDRDNSPLHF.